These T cell receptor beta chains were read from a single sample in a study of glioma-infiltrating T cells after dendritic cell vaccination. Clones were sequenced by immunoSEQ multiplex PCR, and TCRdb holds only the in-frame ones, with some missing. The table lists about 92,000 clones, under 90% of them singletons. The sequences come from blood, collected before dendritic cell vaccination. Receptors originate from a human donor with glioblastoma. The CDR3 runs from the conserved cysteine through the conserved F or W. Fields, in order: J gene, clone size, V gene, D gene, CDR3 DNA, CDR3 protein. D genes are given only for firm matches. Size is omitted from some rows. Given values are once, few, many or a class for expanded clones.

>TRBJ1-3|-|TRBV29-1|-
TGCAGCGTTGAAGGGGGGGAATCTGGAAACACCATATATTTT
CSVEGGESGNTIYF
>TRBJ2-7|-|TRBV5-1|TRBD1
TGCGCCAGCAGCTCTACAGGGGCTGCAGCCTCCTACGAGCAGTACTTC
CASSSTGAAASYEQYF
>TRBJ2-7|-|TRBV5-4|TRBD2
TGTGCCAGCAGCTCCGGGGGGAGTTCCATTTCTTACGAGCAGTACTTC
CASSSGGSSISYEQYF
>TRBJ1-2|-|TRBV11-3|-
TGTGCCAGCAGCTTACGAGGGGGCTATGGCTACACCTTC
CASSLRGGYGYTF
>TRBJ2-5|-|TRBV30|TRBD2
TGTGCCTGGGGGGGGGACCACCAAGAGACCCAGTACTTC
CAWGGDHQETQYF
>TRBJ2-2|-|TRBV4-2|-
TGTGCCAGCAGCCAGGCTGCCGGGAGCACCGGGGAGCTGTTTTTT
CASSQAAGSTGELFF
>TRBJ2-5|-|TRBV7-9|-
TGTGCCAGCAGCGGAGACAGCCAAGAGACCCAGTACTTC
CASSGDSQETQYF
>TRBJ1-2|-|TRBV5-4|-
TGTGCCAGCACGGCGGGGGCCTCTAACTATGGCTACACCTTC
CASTAGASNYGYTF
>TRBJ2-1|-|TRBV6-5|TRBD1
TGTGCCAGCAGCTCGGGACAGGGGTGGAATGAGCAGTTCTTC
CASSSGQGWNEQFF
>TRBJ1-1|-|TRBV14|TRBD1
TGTGCCAGCAGCCACACTACAGGGGACTGGCCTGAAGCTTTCTTT
CASSHTTGDWPEAFF
>TRBJ1-5|few|TRBV4-1|-
TGCGCCAGCAGCCAAGAAGGACAGACTAGCAATCAGCCCCAGCATTTT
CASSQEGQTSNQPQHF
>TRBJ1-4|-|TRBV5-6|-
TGTGCCAGCAGCTTGGGTATGGGACATATAACTAATGAAAAACTGTTTTTT
CASSLGMGHITNEKLFF
>TRBJ2-3|-|TRBV29-1|-
TGCAGCTTTCGGACTTTCGGGATCACAGATACGCAGTATTTT
CSFRTFGITDTQYF
>TRBJ2-5|-|TRBV7-2|TRBD1
TGTGCCAGCAGCTACCGCGGCAGGGGGCGCGGTGAAGAGACCCAGTACTTC
CASSYRGRGRGEETQYF
>TRBJ2-7|-|TRBV5-1|-
TGCGCCAGCAGCCCCCTTTCGGTAGATATCGAGCAGTACTTC
CASSPLSVDIEQYF
>TRBJ1-2|-|TRBV7-9|TRBD1
TGTGCCACCCCCACCTGGGAGACAGGGACTGTCTATGGCTACACCTTC
CATPTWETGTVYGYTF
>TRBJ2-1|-|TRBV9|TRBD2
TGTGCCAGCAGCGTACAGCGGGAGCACGGGGATGAGCAGTTCTTC
CASSVQREHGDEQFF
>TRBJ2-7|-|TRBV27|-
TGTGCCAGCAGTCACAGGGCGGCTTTTTACGAGCAGTACTTC
CASSHRAAFYEQYF
>TRBJ1-4|-|TRBV4-2|TRBD1
TGTGCCAGCAGCCAGGCACCGGGACAGGGTAGTGAAAAACTGTTTTTT
CASSQAPGQGSEKLFF
>TRBJ2-1|-|TRBV27|TRBD1
TGTGCCAGCAGTGAACAACAGGGGAATGAGCAGTTCTTC
CASSEQQGNEQFF
>TRBJ2-7|-|TRBV29-1|-
TGCAGCGTTGAAAGCATAGACAACTCCTACGAGCAGTACTTC
CSVESIDNSYEQYF
>TRBJ2-5|-|TRBV5-1|TRBD1
TGCGCCAGCAGCCCAACAGGGGACAGCCAAGAGACCCAGTACTTC
CASSPTGDSQETQYF
>TRBJ2-2|-|TRBV11-2|TRBD1
TGTGCCAGCAGTTCGTTGGGGACAGGGATGATCGGGGAGCTGTTTTTT
CASSSLGTGMIGELFF
>TRBJ1-6|-|TRBV6-1|-
TGTGCCAGCAGTGAGAGTCCCGGGACTGCAGGGAATTCACCCCTCCACTTT
CASSESPGTAGNSPLHF
>TRBJ1-2|-|TRBV5-6|-
TGTGCCAGCAGCGGACACAGGGACCTAGGAGGCTACACCTTC
CASSGHRDLGGYTF